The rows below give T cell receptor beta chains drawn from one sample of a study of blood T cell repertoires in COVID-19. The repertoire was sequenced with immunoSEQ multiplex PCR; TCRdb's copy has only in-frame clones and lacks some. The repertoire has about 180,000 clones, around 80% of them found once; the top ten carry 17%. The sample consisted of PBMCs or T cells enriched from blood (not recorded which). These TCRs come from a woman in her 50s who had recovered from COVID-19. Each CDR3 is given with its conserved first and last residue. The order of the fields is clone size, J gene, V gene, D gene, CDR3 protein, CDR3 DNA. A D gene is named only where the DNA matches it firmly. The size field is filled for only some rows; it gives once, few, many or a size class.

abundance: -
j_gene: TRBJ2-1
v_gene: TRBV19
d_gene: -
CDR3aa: CASSPQGSSYNEQFF
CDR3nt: TGTGCCAGTAGTCCGCAGGGAAGCTCCTACAATGAGCAGTTCTTC

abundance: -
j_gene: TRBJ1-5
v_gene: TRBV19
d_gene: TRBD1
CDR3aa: CASSQHGQGNQPQHF
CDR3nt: TGTGCCAGTAGCCAACACGGACAGGGCAATCAGCCCCAGCATTTT

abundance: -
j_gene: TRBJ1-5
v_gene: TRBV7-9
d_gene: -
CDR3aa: CASSPGNGQPQHF
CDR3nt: TGTGCCAGCTCCCCCGGAAACGGGCAGCCCCAGCATTTT

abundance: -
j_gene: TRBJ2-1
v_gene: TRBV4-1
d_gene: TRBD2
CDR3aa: CASSQDQALAGYNEQFF
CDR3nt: TGCGCCAGCAGCCAAGATCAAGCACTAGCGGGGTACAATGAGCAGTTCTTC

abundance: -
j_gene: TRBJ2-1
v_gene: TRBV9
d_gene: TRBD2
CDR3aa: CASSVGVAGGLSASSYNEQFF
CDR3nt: TGTGCCAGCAGCGTAGGTGTAGCGGGAGGGCTCTCAGCTAGCTCCTACAATGAGCAGTTCTTC

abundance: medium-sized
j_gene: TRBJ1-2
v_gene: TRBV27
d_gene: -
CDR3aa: CASSLLNTAARGYTF
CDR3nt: TGTGCCAGCAGTTTATTGAATACCGCCGCCCGGGGCTACACCTTC

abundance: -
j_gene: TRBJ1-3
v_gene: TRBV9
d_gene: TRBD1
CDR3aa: CASSVGPGTGAIYF
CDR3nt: TGTGCCAGCAGCGTAGGCCCGGGGACAGGCGCCATATATTTT

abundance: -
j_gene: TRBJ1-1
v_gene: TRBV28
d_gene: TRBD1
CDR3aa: CASSPGTGTEAFF
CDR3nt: TGTGCCAGCAGTCCGGGGACAGGCACTGAAGCTTTCTTT

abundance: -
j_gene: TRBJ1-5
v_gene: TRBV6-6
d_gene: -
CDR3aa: CASSLRGPQHF
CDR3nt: TGTGCCAGCAGTCTCCGGGGGCCCCAGCATTTT

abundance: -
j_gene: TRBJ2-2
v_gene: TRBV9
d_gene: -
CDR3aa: CASSGGGMNTGELFF
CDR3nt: TGTGCCAGCTCCGGAGGAGGGATGAACACCGGGGAGCTGTTTTTT

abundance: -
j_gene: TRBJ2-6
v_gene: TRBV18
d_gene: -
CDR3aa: CASSPVTGSLLGANVLTF
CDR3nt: TGTGCCAGCTCACCCGTTACAGGAAGCTTGCTGGGGGCCAACGTCCTGACTTTC

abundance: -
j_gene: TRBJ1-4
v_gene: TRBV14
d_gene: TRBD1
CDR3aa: CASSQPTGHSEKLFF
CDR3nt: TGTGCCAGCAGCCAACCGACAGGGCATAGTGAAAAACTGTTTTTT

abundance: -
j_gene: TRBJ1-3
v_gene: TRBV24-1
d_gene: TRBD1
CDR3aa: CATSDSVTGGTGNTIYF
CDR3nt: TGTGCCACCAGTGATTCAGTAACAGGGGGCACTGGAAACACCATATATTTT

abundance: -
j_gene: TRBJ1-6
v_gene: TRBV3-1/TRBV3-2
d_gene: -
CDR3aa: CASRRSLREGNSPLHF
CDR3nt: TGTGCCAGCAGACGCAGTTTGAGGGAGGGTAATTCACCCCTCCACTTT

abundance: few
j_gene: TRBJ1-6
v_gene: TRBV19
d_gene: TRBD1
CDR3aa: CASSTGTAATTPPLHF
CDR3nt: TGTGCCAGTAGTACCGGGACAGCGGCTACCACTCCACCCCTCCACTTT

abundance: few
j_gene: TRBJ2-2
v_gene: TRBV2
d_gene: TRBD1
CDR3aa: CASSVQGVNTGELFF
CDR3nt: TGTGCCAGCAGTGTCCAGGGGGTCAACACCGGGGAGCTGTTTTTT

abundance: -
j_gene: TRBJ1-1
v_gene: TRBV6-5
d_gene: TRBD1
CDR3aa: CASSWTGRTEAFF
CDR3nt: TGTGCCAGCAGTTGGACAGGTCGGACTGAAGCTTTCTTT

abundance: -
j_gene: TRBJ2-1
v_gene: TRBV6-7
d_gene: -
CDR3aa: CASSYSPLAKSSYNEQFF
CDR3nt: TGTGCCAGCAGTTACTCGCCCCTAGCAAAGAGCTCCTACAATGAGCAGTTCTTC

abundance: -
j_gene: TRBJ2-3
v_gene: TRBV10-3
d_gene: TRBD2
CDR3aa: CAISGGTSGSIDTQYF
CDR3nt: TGTGCCATCAGTGGGGGGACTAGCGGGAGTATAGATACGCAGTATTTT

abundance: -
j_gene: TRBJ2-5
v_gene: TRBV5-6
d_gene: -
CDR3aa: CASSLRFQETQYF
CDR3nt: TGTGCCAGCAGCCTACGGTTCCAAGAGACCCAGTACTTC

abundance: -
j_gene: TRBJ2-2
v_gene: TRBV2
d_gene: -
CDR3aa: CASSEVARTGELFF
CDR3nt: TGTGCCAGCAGTGAAGTAGCTCGCACCGGGGAGCTGTTTTTT

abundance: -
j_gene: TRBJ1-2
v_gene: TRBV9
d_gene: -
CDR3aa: CASSVAGDPGYTF
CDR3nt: TGTGCCAGCAGCGTAGCCGGGGATCCTGGCTACACCTTC

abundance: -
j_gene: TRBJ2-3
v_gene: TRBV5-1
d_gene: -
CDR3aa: CASSLGQGFTDTQYF
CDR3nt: TGCGCCAGCAGCTTGGGGCAGGGTTTCACAGATACGCAGTATTTT

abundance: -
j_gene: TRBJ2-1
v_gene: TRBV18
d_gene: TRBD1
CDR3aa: CASSPGAGGRNEQFF
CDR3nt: TGTGCCAGCTCACCGGGAGCAGGGGGAAGGAATGAGCAGTTCTTC

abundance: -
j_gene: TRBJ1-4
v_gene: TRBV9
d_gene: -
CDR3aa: CASSVAGEEKLFF
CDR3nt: TGTGCCAGCAGCGTAGCTGGGGAGGAAAAACTGTTTTTT

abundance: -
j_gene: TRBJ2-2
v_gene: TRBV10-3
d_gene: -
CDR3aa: CAISSGSNTGELFF
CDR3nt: TGTGCCATCAGTAGCGGGTCGAACACCGGGGAGCTGTTTTTT